This section outlines one T cell receptor beta chain sequence together with its context. These data belong to a study of CD8 T cells in ankylosing spondylitis. Trimming took 4 bases from V and 8 from J, leaving 7 bases between them. The CDR3 is made up of 11 amino acids. Germline CDR1 reads SGHKS; CDR2 reads YYEKEE (reference sequence). Each TCR beta library was made by quantitative 5'-RACE that incorporated molecular barcodes. TCRdb re-analysed the 5' RACE reads in MiXCR, keeping a single row per CDR3 protein. The sample lists approximately 180,000 distinct CDR3 sequences; about 18% were seen once. The sequenced material came from blood, either unsorted or a sorted T cell fraction (not recorded which). The chain employs TRBV5-5 and TRBJ2-4; no clear D gene. This clonotype originated in a male donor aged 10 to 30 with ankylosing spondylitis or in good health (not recorded which). CDR3: CASSPQDIQYF. The CDR3 nucleotides read TGTGCCAGCAGCCCCCAGGACATTCAGTACTTC. The whole variable domain, filled in from reference TRBV5-5 and TRBJ2-4, reads DAGVTQSPTHLIKTRGQQVTLRCSPISGHKSVSWYQQVLGQGPQFIFQYYEKEERGRGNFPDRFSARQFPNYSSELNVNALLLGDSALYLCASSPQDIQYFGAGTRLSVL.